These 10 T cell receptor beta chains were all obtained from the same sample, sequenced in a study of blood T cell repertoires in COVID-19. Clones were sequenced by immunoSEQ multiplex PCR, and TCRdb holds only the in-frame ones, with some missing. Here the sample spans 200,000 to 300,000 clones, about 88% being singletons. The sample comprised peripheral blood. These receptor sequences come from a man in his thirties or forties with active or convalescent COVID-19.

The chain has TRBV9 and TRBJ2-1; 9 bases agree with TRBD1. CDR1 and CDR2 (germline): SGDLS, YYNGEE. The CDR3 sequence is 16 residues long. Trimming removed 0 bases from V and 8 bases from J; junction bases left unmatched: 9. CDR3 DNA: TGTGCCAGCAGCGTAGAGATAAGAACAGGGGGCGATGAGCAGTTCTTC. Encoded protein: CASSVEIRTGGDEQFF.

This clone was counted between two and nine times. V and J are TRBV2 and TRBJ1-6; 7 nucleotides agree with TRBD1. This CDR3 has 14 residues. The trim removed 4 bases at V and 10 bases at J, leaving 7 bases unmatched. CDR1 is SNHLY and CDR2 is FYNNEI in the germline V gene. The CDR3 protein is CASSGRQGASPLHF. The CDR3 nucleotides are TGTGCCAGCAGTGGGCGACAGGGTGCGTCACCCCTCCACTTT. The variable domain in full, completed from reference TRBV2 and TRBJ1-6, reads EPEVTQTPSHQVTQMGQEVILRCVPISNHLYFYWYRQILGQKVEFLVSFYNNEISEKSEIFDDQFSVERPDGSNFTLKIRSTKLEDSAMYFCASSGRQGASPLHFGNGTRLTVT.

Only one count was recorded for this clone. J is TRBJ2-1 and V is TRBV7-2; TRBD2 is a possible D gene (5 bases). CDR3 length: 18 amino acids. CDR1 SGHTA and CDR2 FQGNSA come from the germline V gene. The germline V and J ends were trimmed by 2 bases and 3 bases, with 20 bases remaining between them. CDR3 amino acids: CASSLSSLRDFLYNEQFF. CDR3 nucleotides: TGTGCCAGCAGCTTATCTTCTCTGAGGGATTTCCTCTACAATGAGCAGTTCTTC.

CDR3 amino acids: CAIGGVGGNIQYF. The CDR3, as DNA: TGTGCCATCGGAGGAGTGGGAGGTAACATTCAGTACTTC. The chain employs TRBV10-3 and TRBJ2-4; TRBD2 is a possible D gene (6 bases). From germline, CDR1 is ENHRY and CDR2 SYGVKD. The CDR3 consists of 13 residues. The V gene lost 8 bases and the J gene lost 7 bases, with 15 bases spanning the gap.

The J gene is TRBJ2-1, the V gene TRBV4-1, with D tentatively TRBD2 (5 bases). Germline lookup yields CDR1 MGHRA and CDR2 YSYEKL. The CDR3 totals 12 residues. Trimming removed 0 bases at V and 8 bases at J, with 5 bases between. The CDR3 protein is CASSQEADEQFF. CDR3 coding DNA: TGCGCCAGCAGCCAAGAAGCGGATGAGCAGTTCTTC.

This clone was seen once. The CDR3: CASMGQGGSPLHF. CDR3 bases: TGCGCCAGCATGGGTCAGGGTGGCTCACCCCTCCACTTT. V usage is TRBV10-2 and J usage is TRBJ1-6; TRBD1 might be the D (5 bases). Germline assignment: CDR1 WSHSY and CDR2 SAAADI. This CDR3 has 13 residues. The ends were cut back, 7 bases at V and 10 bases at J, with 14 bases in the middle.

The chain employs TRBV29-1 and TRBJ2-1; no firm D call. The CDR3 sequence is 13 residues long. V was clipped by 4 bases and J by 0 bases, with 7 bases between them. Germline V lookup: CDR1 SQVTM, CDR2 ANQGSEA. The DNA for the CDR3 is TGCAGCGTTGGGCAGTTCTCCTACAATGAGCAGTTCTTC. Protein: CSVGQFSYNEQFF.

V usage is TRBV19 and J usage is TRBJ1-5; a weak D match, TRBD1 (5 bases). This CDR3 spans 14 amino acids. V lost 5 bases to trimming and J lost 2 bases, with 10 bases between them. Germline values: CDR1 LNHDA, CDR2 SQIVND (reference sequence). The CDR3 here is CASSPDRGNQPQHF. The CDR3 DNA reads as TGTGCCAGTAGTCCAGACAGAGGCAATCAGCCCCAGCATTTT.

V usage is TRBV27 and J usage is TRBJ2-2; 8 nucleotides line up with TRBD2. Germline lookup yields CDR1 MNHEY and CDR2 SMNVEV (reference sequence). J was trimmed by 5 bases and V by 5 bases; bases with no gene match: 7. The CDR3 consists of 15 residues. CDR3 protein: CASSISGGPTGELFF. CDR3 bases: TGTGCCAGCAGTATCTCGGGGGGGCCGACCGGGGAGCTGTTTTTT.

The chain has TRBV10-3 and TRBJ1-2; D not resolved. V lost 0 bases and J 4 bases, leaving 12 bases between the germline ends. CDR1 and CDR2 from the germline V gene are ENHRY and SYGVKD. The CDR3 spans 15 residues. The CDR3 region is CAISESNIEGYGYTF. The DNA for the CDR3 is TGTGCCATCAGTGAGTCGAACATTGAGGGCTATGGCTACACCTTC.